This T cell receptor (beta chain) was sequenced in a study of shared clonotypes between healthy human individuals. Study background: The donors, two women and three men, were aged 18 to 49. Plates per donor: three CD4 naive, three CD4 memory, two CD8 naive, one CD8 memory. General study results and limits: The authors expected sequencing depth to affect clonotype sharing among donors. The represented genetic and exposure-history diversity was limited by the small number of donors.

Remarks on this clone: Its antigen is not identified.

TCRdb's copy holds only in-frame clones and misses some; the assay was immunoSEQ multiplex PCR. In the table there are 1.5 million to 2.5 million clones, less than 95% of which are singletons. Trimming shortened V by 2 bases and J by 0 bases, and 18 bases separated the two germline ends. The CDR3 sequence is 18 residues long. CDR1 SNHLY and CDR2 FYNNEI come from the germline V gene. Naive CD8 cells, CD45RO-negative and positively selected for CCR7, excluded terminally differentiated effector memory CD45RA+ cells. This chain links TRBV2 with TRBJ2-3; D possibly corresponds to TRBD2 (6 bases). The sample comprised naive CD8+ T cells sorted from blood. This TCR was sampled from a man younger than 35 in good health. This chain's CDR3 is CASSEIVSGTGSTDTQYF. The CDR3 DNA reads TGTGCCAGCAGTGAAATAGTTTCCGGGACTGGGAGCACAGATACGCAGTATTTT.